This record looks at one TCR beta chain sequence and its context. These data originate in a study of blood T cell repertoires in COVID-19. The data were produced by immunoSEQ multiplex PCR, yet TCRdb's version contains in-frame clones alone and is incomplete. The table shows approximately 120,000 clones, with roughly four fifths occurring only once. A Seattle source enrolled patients during active infection and followed them longitudinally. The sequence derives from a man older than 75 with COVID-19, enrolled during active disease. Sequencing was performed on peripheral blood.

CDR3 nucleotide sequence: TGTGCCAGCAGCTTGGGGCAGGGCATCTCCTACGAGCAGTACTTC. Amino acid sequence: CASSLGQGISYEQYF. The chain has TRBV11-2 and TRBJ2-7, with D perhaps matching TRBD1 (5 bases). This CDR3 contains 15 residues. Trimming took 3 bases from V and 0 from J, leaving 12 bases between them. Germline CDR1 SGHAT, CDR2 FQNNGV.